This T cell receptor (beta chain) stems from a study of cytomegalovirus exposure and HLA in healthy donors. The PCR employed 60 Vbeta primers together with 13 Jbeta primers. Clones were sequenced by immunoSEQ multiplex PCR, and TCRdb holds only the in-frame ones, with some missing. This sample yields under 200,000 clones, of which roughly 82% are seen a single time; approximately 1.6% belongs to the top ten. This CDR3 region has 15 residues. CDR1 is ENHRY and CDR2 is SYGVKD in the germline V gene. V lost 1 base to trimming and J lost 3 bases, with 13 bases between them. The chain joins TRBV10-3 to TRBJ2-7; D is perhaps TRBD2 (6 bases). Sample: PBMCs. This receptor was taken from a girl between 10 and 17 years old in good health and CMV-seropositive. CDR3 DNA: TGTGCCATCAGTGAGTTCGAAGGGGACTTCTACGAGCAGTACTTC. Translation gives CAISEFEGDFYEQYF.